This T cell receptor beta chain emerged from a study of T cells after yellow fever vaccination. This clonotype was seen at least ten times. One entry per CDR3 protein, called by TCRdb with MiXCR from the 5' RACE reads. The sample includes under 250,000 distinct CDR3 sequences, about 7% seen only once; the top ten take approximately 0.85%. The CDR3 is made up of 13 amino acids. The V end lost 7 bases, the J end lost 0 bases, and 13 bases lay between the germline ends. Germline V gives CDR1 SQVTM, CDR2 ANQGSEA. The rearrangement joins TRBV29-1 to TRBJ2-7; D unresolved. The sequence derives from a man aged 25 to 40 who received the YFV17D yellow fever vaccine. The sample in question was CD4+ T cells sorted from PBMCs, obtained 15 days after the yellow fever booster vaccination. The CDR3 bases are TGCAGCGCACGCGGCCCGAGCTCCTACGAGCAGTACTTC. This encodes CSARGPSSYEQYF.